This passage covers 29 T cell receptor beta chains from one sample sequenced in a study of identical twins. TCRdb re-called the 5' RACE reads through MiXCR, storing one row per CDR3 protein. This table holds some 500,000 distinct CDR3 sequences, approximately 15% found once. This sample also appeared in a second study, on yellow fever vaccine responses in identical twins.

The sequenced sample was CD4+ T cells sorted from blood. All receptors come from a woman younger than 35 in good health.

This clonotype was observed a few times. J is TRBJ2-5 and V is TRBV27, with D possibly being TRBD1 (5 bases). This CDR3 comprises 12 residues. Germline CDR1 MNHEY, CDR2 SMNVEV (reference sequence). V lost 6 bases to trimming and J lost 5 bases, with 10 bases between them. The CDR3 region is CASRGVRETQYF. In nucleotides, the CDR3 is TGTGCCAGCAGAGGGGTTCGGGAGACCCAGTACTTC.

This clonotype was recorded a few times. The chain links TRBV28 to TRBJ2-7, with unresolved D. The CDR3 runs 13 residues. The V and J ends lost 3 bases and 1 base respectively, with 7 bases between them. Germline lookup yields CDR1 MDHEN and CDR2 SYDVKM. In nucleotides, the CDR3 is TGTGCCAGCAGTTTTAAGCCATCCTACGAGCAGTACTTC. It translates to CASSFKPSYEQYF. Together with reference TRBV28 and TRBJ2-7, the CDR3 gives the full variable domain: DVKVTQSSRYLVKRTGEKVFLECVQDMDHENMFWYRQDPGLGLRLIYFSYDVKMKEKGDIPEGYSVSREKKERFSLILESASTNQTSMYLCASSFKPSYEQYFGPGTRLTVT.

Only one count was recorded for this clonotype. The V and J genes are TRBV7-9 and TRBJ2-7; 7 bases are a match to TRBD1. Looked up from germline, CDR1 is SEHNR and CDR2 is FQNEAQ (reference sequence). The CDR3 has 13 amino acids. Trimming cost V 7 bases and J 2 bases; bases outside gene matches: 5. CDR3 protein: CASNPGQTYEQYF. In nucleotides, the CDR3 is TGTGCCAGCAACCCGGGACAGACCTACGAGCAGTACTTC.

The sample holds a few counts of this clonotype. This chain connects TRBV11-2 to TRBJ2-7; D remains ambiguous. Trimming pared 1 base from V and 6 bases from J, leaving 19 bases between. Germline CDR1 SGHAT, CDR2 FQNNGV. The CDR3 sequence is 16 residues long. The CDR3, as DNA: TGTGCCAGCAGCTTAGGGGGTCACCCAAGAGTCCCCGAGCAGTACTTC. As protein: CASSLGGHPRVPEQYF.

This rearrangement joins TRBV5-1 to TRBJ2-3; TRBD1 agrees at 12 bases. Germline V CDR1 and CDR2: SGHRS, YFSETQ. The CDR3 is made up of 15 amino acids. The junction had 5 bases not matched to a gene; V was cut back by 4 bases and J by 5 bases. The CDR3: CASSQGTGGRDTQYF. DNA of the CDR3: TGCGCCAGCAGCCAAGGGACAGGGGGCAGAGATACGCAGTATTTT.

Only a few counts were recorded for this clonotype. This chain joins TRBV7-2 and TRBJ1-4; no reliable D call. Trimming left V 5 bases short and J 8 bases short, with 12 bases between. Looked up from germline, CDR1 is SGHTA and CDR2 is FQGNSA. The CDR3 totals 13 residues. The DNA of the CDR3 is TGTGCCAGCAGCGACGTTTCCCCCGAAAAACTGTTTTTT. This sequence encodes CASSDVSPEKLFF. The variable domain in full, completed from reference TRBV7-2 and TRBJ1-4, reads GAGVSQSPSNKVTEKGKDVELRCDPISGHTALYWYRQSLGQGLEFLIYFQGNSAPDKSGLPSDRFSAERTGGSVSTLTIQRTQQEDSAVYLCASSDVSPEKLFFGSGTQLSVL.

The CDR3 here is CASSSRDIGLLNEQFF. CDR3 DNA: TGTGCCAGCAGCTCCCGGGACATCGGACTTCTCAATGAGCAGTTCTTC. The chain carries TRBV7-9 and TRBJ2-1; D may be TRBD1 (6 bases). V lost 4 bases and J lost 6, with 19 bases in between. This CDR3 has 16 amino acids. Germline CDR1 and CDR2: SEHNR and FQNEAQ (reference sequence).

This clonotype was observed a few times. This chain joins TRBV19 and TRBJ2-5, with 7 bases identical to TRBD2. CDR1 is LNHDA, CDR2 SQIVND, per germline (reference sequence). CDR3 length: 14 amino acids. V shed 6 bases and J 5 bases; nucleotides not matched to a gene: 9. The CDR3 sequence: CASRPAGVWETQYF. The CDR3 DNA reads TGTGCCAGTAGGCCCGCGGGGGTCTGGGAGACCCAGTACTTC.

This chain links TRBV27 with TRBJ1-6, with 9 bases fitting TRBD1. V shed 5 bases, J shed 8 bases, and the junction held 1 base outside the gene matches. The CDR3 loop spans 13 amino acids. Germline V lookup: CDR1 MNHEY, CDR2 SMNVEV (reference sequence). The CDR3 reads CASSRQGDSPLHF. The CDR3 DNA sequence: TGTGCCAGCAGTCGACAGGGGGATTCACCCCTCCACTTT.

This clonotype was detected only a few times. The rearrangement joins TRBV10-3 to TRBJ2-3; D possibly corresponds to TRBD2 (6 bases). The CDR3 extends over 13 amino acids. Germline assignment: CDR1 ENHRY and CDR2 SYGVKD. V was pared by 11 bases and J by 2 bases, with 14 bases between. In DNA, the CDR3 is TGTGCCGTCGAAAGCGGGCACACAGATACGCAGTATTTT. Translated: CAVESGHTDTQYF.

This rearrangement joins TRBV20-1 to TRBJ2-1; D is possibly TRBD1 (5 bases). V was cut by 6 bases and J by 9 bases, with 15 bases left in between. Germline-derived CDR1 and CDR2 are DFQATT and SNEGSKA (reference sequence). The CDR3 has 12 amino acids. The CDR3 is CSARTRVSEQFF. CDR3 bases: TGCAGTGCGCGAACCAGGGTGTCTGAGCAGTTCTTC.

Ten or more counts support this clonotype. V gene TRBV4-3 combines with J gene TRBJ2-2; 10 positions match TRBD2. V lost 5 bases and J lost 1; bases outside the gene matches: 4. The CDR3 totals 16 residues. From germline, CDR1 is LGHNA and CDR2 YSLEER. CDR3: CASSKGLAENTGELFF. CDR3 bases: TGCGCCAGCAGCAAAGGACTAGCGGAGAACACCGGGGAGCTGTTTTTT.

This clonotype was detected a few times. The chain joins TRBV28 to TRBJ1-6; D is ambiguous. The germline V gene has CDR1 MDHEN and CDR2 SYDVKM. Trimming removed 2 bases at V and 9 bases at J, with 11 bases between. The CDR3 is made up of 14 amino acids. For the CDR3, the DNA is TGTGCCAGCAGTTTACCCGGCGGCCGTTCACCCCTCCACTTT. Protein: CASSLPGGRSPLHF. Looking up the rest from reference TRBV28 and TRBJ1-6 gives the full variable domain: DVKVTQSSRYLVKRTGEKVFLECVQDMDHENMFWYRQDPGLGLRLIYFSYDVKMKEKGDIPEGYSVSREKKERFSLILESASTNQTSMYLCASSLPGGRSPLHFGNGTRLTVT.

This clonotype has just a few counts. This chain joins TRBV3-1 and TRBJ2-3; 7 bases agree with TRBD2. Germline-derived CDR1 and CDR2 are LGHDT and YNNKEL (reference sequence). CDR3 length: 16 amino acids. The junction had 6 bases not matched to a gene; V was cut back by 1 base and J by 2 bases. For the CDR3, the DNA is TGTGCCAGCAGCCAAGGGGACGGGAGGATCACAGATACGCAGTATTTT. Its translation: CASSQGDGRITDTQYF.

The chain uses TRBV7-2 and TRBJ2-2; 9 bases are shared with TRBD2. The CDR3 spans 17 residues. V lost 4 bases to trimming and J lost 1 base; unmatched junction nucleotides: 7. Germline-derived CDR1 and CDR2 are SGHTA and FQGNSA. DNA of the CDR3: TGTGCCAGCAGCTCAACCCTAGCGGGGAAGAACACCGGGGAGCTGTTTTTT. It specifies CASSSTLAGKNTGELFF.

This chain links TRBV9 with TRBJ2-3; 8 bases fit TRBD1. The junction had 7 bases not matched to a gene; V was cut back by 4 bases and J by 3 bases. This CDR3 is built from 15 residues. Germline lookup yields CDR1 SGDLS and CDR2 YYNGEE. This CDR3 is CASSSGQGETDTQYF. The CDR3, as DNA: TGTGCCAGCAGCTCAGGACAGGGAGAGACAGATACGCAGTATTTT.

This clonotype has only a few counts. J is TRBJ2-1 and V is TRBV5-1, with D unresolved. The V end lost 4 bases, the J end lost 8 bases, and 10 bases lay between the germline ends. Per the germline V gene, CDR1 is SGHRS and CDR2 is YFSETQ. The CDR3 totals 12 residues. Here the CDR3 DNA reads TGCGCCAGCAGCCTACCAGCAGATGAGCAGTTCTTC. It codes for CASSLPADEQFF.

The J gene is TRBJ2-7, the V gene TRBV18; D unresolved. Germline V gene sequence: CDR1 KGHSH, CDR2 LQKENI. V dropped 0 bases and J dropped 3 bases, with 15 bases sitting between them. The CDR3 is 16 amino acids. The DNA of the CDR3 is TGTGCCAGCTCACCACCGGGTTCCAGGATCGTCTACGAGCAGTACTTC. Translated, it gives CASSPPGSRIVYEQYF.

Only a few counts were recorded for this clonotype. CDR3 sequence (DNA): TGTGCCAGCAGCGAACAGCGTCCCGGGGAAAAACTGTTTTTT. This sequence encodes CASSEQRPGEKLFF. The chain links TRBV28 to TRBJ1-4; D is uncertain. The ends were cut back, 6 bases at V and 8 bases at J, with 16 bases in the middle. The CDR3 is made up of 14 amino acids. Germline V gene data show CDR1 as MDHEN and CDR2 as SYDVKM.

This clonotype was seen a handful of times. The chain combines TRBV6-5 with TRBJ2-5; TRBD2 matches 7 bases. This CDR3 contains 13 residues. Germline V gives CDR1 MNHEY, CDR2 SVGAGI. The V gene end was trimmed by 4 bases and the J gene end by 2 bases; junction bases not matched to a gene: 1. CDR3 amino acids: CASSWTSQETQYF. CDR3 DNA sequence: TGTGCCAGCAGTTGGACTAGTCAAGAGACCCAGTACTTC.

This chain connects TRBV27 to TRBJ2-7, with D maybe TRBD1 (5 bases). The CDR3 consists of 14 residues. The germline CDR1 and CDR2 sequences are MNHEY and SMNVEV (reference sequence). The V end lost 3 bases, the J end lost 3 bases, and 12 bases lay between the germline ends. CDR3 sequence: CASSFNLQGYEQYF. The DNA for the CDR3 is TGTGCCAGCAGTTTTAATTTGCAGGGCTACGAGCAGTACTTC.

The chain recombines TRBV7-2 with TRBJ2-7; TRBD2 aligns across 8 bases. The CDR3 contains 14 residues. Per germline, CDR1 SGHTA and CDR2 FQGNSA. Trimming cost V 5 bases and J 5 bases; bases outside gene matches: 8. CDR3 coding DNA: TGTGCCAGCAGCCCTCCAGCGGGAGCGGACGAGCAGTACTTC. This translates into CASSPPAGADEQYF.

In its sample, this clonotype was seen many times. The V and J genes are TRBV4-2 and TRBJ2-1; 11 nucleotides align to TRBD2. The CDR3 is 15 residues long. V trimming: 3 bases; J trimming: 8 bases; junction bases outside the gene matches: 6. The germline gives CDR1 LGHNA, CDR2 YNFKEQ. CDR3 coding DNA: TGTGCCAGCAGCCAGGCCGGGACTAGCGGTGATGAGCAGTTCTTC. Translation: CASSQAGTSGDEQFF.

This clonotype was recorded a few times. This chain links TRBV19 with TRBJ2-1, with TRBD2 matching over 9 bases. This CDR3 is 14 amino acids long. Germline V lookup: CDR1 LNHDA, CDR2 SQIVND (reference sequence). J was trimmed by 8 bases and V by 1 base; bases with no gene match: 3. CDR3 loop: CASSIASGNYEQFF. CDR3 coding DNA: TGTGCCAGTAGTATAGCTAGCGGGAACTATGAGCAGTTCTTC.

This clonotype occurred a few times. The chain uses TRBV6-2 or TRBV6-3 and TRBJ2-2, with D unclear. The CDR3 is 18 amino acids. The V end was cut by 0 bases, the J end by 0 bases, with 14 bases between. The germline V gene has CDR1 MNHEY and CDR2 SVGEGT. The CDR3 protein is CASSYSRRPIANTGELFF. CDR3 DNA: TGTGCCAGCAGTTACTCGAGACGTCCTATCGCGAACACCGGGGAGCTGTTTTTT.

The gene calls are TRBV6-5 and TRBJ2-1, with TRBD2 matching 13 bases. Germline CDR1 and CDR2: MNHEY and SVGAGI. Unmatched junction bases numbered 6, after V lost 2 bases and J lost 5 bases. The CDR3 covers 17 residues. CDR3 DNA sequence: TGTGCCAGCAGTTACACATCGGGACTAGCGGGAAACAATGAGCAGTTCTTC. Its translation is CASSYTSGLAGNNEQFF.

This clonotype was seen a handful of times. V gene TRBV11-2 combines with J gene TRBJ2-7; D is perhaps TRBD2 (6 bases). The CDR3 covers 15 residues. Germline V lookup: CDR1 SGHAT, CDR2 FQNNGV. V was cut by 4 bases and J by 2 bases, with 15 bases left in between. DNA for the CDR3: TGTGCCAGCAGCTCCCAGGGAGGCCCTCCCTACGAGCAGTACTTC. Protein sequence: CASSSQGGPPYEQYF.

This clonotype was seen many times. The chain employs TRBV10-3 and TRBJ1-4, with D maybe TRBD1 (6 bases). V lost 3 bases, J lost 3 bases, and 11 bases lay in between. Germline CDR1 and CDR2: ENHRY and SYGVKD. CDR3 length: 15 residues. For the CDR3, the DNA is TGTGCCATCAGTGAAAACAGGGATTCTAATGAAAAACTGTTTTTT. Residues: CAISENRDSNEKLFF.

This clonotype was counted a single time. The DNA for the CDR3 is TGCAGCGTTGAAGATGATACTGAGCAGTTCTTC. Translated, it gives CSVEDDTEQFF. The chain combines TRBV29-1 with TRBJ2-1; no reliable D call. Per germline, CDR1 SQVTM and CDR2 ANQGSEA. V gave up 0 bases and J gave up 9 bases, with 6 bases separating them. CDR3 length equals 11 residues.